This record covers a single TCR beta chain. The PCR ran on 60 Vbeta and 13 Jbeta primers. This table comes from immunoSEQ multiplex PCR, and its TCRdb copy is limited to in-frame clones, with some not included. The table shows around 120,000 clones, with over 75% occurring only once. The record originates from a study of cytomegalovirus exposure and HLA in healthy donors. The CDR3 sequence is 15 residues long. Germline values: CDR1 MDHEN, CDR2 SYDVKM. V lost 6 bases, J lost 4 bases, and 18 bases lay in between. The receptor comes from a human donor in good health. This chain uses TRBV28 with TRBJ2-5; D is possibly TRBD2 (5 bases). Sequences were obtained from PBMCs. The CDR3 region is CASSTLGGWRETQYF. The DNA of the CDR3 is TGTGCCAGCAGCACCCTTGGCGGGTGGAGAGAGACCCAGTACTTC.